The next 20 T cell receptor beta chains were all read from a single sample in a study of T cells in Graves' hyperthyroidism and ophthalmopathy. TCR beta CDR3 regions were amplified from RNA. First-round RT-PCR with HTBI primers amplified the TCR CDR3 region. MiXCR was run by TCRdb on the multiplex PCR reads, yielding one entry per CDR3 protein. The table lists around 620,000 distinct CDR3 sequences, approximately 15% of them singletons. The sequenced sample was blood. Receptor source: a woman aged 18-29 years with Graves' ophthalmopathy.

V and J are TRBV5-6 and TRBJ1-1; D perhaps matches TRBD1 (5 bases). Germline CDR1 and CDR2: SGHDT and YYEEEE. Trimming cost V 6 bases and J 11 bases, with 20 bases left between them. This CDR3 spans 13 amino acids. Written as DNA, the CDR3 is TGTGCCAGCATCACTGCCGGGGGAAGGATTGCTTTCTTT. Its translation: CASITAGGRIAFF.

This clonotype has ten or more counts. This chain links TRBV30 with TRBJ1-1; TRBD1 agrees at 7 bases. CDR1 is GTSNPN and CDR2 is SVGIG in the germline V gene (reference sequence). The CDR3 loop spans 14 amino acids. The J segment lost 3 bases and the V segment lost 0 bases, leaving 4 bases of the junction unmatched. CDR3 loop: CAWSVMTGYTEAFF. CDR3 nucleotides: TGTGCCTGGAGTGTCATGACAGGGTACACTGAAGCTTTCTTT. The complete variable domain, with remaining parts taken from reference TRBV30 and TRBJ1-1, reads SQTIHQWPATLVQPVGSPLSLECTVEGTSNPNLYWYRQAAGRGLQLLFYSVGIGQISSEVPQNLSASRPQDRQFILSSKKLLLSDSGFYLCAWSVMTGYTEAFFGQGTRLTVV.

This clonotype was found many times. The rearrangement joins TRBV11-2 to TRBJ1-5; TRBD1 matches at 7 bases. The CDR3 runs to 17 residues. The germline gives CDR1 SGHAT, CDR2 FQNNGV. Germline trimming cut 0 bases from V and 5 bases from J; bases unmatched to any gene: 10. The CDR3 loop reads CASSLDPRQGGYQPQHF. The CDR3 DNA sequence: TGTGCCAGCAGCTTAGATCCGAGACAGGGCGGCTATCAGCCCCAGCATTTT.

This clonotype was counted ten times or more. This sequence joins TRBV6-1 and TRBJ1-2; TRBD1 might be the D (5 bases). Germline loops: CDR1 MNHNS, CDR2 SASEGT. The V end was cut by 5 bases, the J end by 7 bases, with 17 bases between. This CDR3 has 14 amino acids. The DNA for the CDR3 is TGTGCCAGCAGTCGGGGGGTCCCGGGGAGTGGCTACACCTTC. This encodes CASSRGVPGSGYTF.

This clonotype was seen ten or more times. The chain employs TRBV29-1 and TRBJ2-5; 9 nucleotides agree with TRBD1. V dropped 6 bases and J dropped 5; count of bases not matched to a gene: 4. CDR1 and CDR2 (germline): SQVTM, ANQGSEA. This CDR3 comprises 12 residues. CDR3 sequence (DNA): TGCAGCGTGTCGGGACAGGGTGAGACCCAGTACTTC. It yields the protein CSVSGQGETQYF.

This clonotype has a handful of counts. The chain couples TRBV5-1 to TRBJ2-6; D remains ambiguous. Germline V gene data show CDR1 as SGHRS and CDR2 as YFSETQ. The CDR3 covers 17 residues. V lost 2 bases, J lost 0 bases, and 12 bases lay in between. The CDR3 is CASSFLSTASGANVLTF. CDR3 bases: TGCGCCAGCAGCTTCCTCTCGACGGCCTCTGGGGCCAACGTCCTGACTTTC.

CDR3 bases: TGCGCCAGCAGCTTGGACGGACGGAGAATCTATGGCTACACCTTC. Its translation is CASSLDGRRIYGYTF. This chain joins TRBV5-1 and TRBJ1-2; D is unclear. Germline CDR1 is SGHRS and CDR2 is YFSETQ. The V and J ends lost 0 bases and 4 bases respectively, with 13 bases between them. The CDR3 length is 15 residues.

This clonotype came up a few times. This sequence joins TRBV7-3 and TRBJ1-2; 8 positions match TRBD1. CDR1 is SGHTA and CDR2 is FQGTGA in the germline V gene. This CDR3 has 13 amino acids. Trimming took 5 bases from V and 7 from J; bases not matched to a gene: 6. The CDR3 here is CASSRTTGAGYTF. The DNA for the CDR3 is TGTGCCAGCAGCCGAACGACAGGGGCTGGCTACACCTTC.

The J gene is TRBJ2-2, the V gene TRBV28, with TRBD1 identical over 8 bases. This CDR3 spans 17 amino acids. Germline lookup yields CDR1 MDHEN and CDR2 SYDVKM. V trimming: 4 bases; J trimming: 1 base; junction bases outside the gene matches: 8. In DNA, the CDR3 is TGTGCCAGCAGTTCCCCAGCCGGGACAGGGAACACCGGGGAGCTGTTTTTT. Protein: CASSSPAGTGNTGELFF.

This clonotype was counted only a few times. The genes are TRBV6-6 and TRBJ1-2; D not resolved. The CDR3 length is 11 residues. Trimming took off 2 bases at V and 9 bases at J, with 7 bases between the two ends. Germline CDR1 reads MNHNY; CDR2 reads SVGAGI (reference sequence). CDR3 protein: CASSYVRSYTF. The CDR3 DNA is TGTGCCAGCAGTTACGTGCGGAGCTACACCTTC.

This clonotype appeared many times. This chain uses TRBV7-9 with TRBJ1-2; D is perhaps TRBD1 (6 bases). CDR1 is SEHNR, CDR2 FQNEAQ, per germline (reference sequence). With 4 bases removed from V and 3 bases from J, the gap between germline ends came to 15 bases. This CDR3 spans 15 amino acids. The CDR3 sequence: CASSSSTGRYYGYTF. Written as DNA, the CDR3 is TGTGCCAGCAGCTCGAGCACAGGGAGATACTATGGCTACACCTTC.

The CDR3 nucleotides are TGTGCCAGCAGCTTAGGAGAGCGCGGCTACACCTTC. Residues: CASSLGERGYTF. The J gene is TRBJ1-2, the V gene TRBV7-2, with D hard to call. Trimming removed 1 base at V and 8 bases at J, with 8 bases between. From germline, CDR1 is SGHTA and CDR2 FQGNSA. The CDR3 consists of 12 residues.

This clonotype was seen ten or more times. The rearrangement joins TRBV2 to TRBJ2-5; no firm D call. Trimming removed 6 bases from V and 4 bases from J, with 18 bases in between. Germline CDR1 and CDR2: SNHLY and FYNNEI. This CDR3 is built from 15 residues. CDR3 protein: CASSPFNSNLETQYF. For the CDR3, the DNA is TGTGCCAGCAGCCCTTTCAACTCGAACCTAGAGACCCAGTACTTC.

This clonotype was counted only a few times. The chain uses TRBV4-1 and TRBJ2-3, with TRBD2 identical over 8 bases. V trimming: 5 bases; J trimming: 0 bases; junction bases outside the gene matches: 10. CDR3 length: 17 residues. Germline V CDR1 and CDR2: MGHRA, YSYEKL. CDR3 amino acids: CASSTGRAGVSTDTQYF. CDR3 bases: TGCGCCAGCAGCACCGGGAGGGCCGGGGTAAGCACAGATACGCAGTATTTT.

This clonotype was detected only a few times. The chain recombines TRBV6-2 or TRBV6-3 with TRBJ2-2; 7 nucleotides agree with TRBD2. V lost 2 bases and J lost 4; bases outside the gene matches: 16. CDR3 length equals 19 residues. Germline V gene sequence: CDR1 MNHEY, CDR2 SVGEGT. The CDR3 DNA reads TGTGCCAGCAGTTACGGCACGTTGGGCGGGAGTAGGGGCACCGGGGAGCTGTTTTTT. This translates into CASSYGTLGGSRGTGELFF.

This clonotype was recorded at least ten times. In DNA form, the CDR3 reads TGTGCTAGTGGTTTGGGACGGAATGAGCAGTTCTTC. It translates to CASGLGRNEQFF. The chain employs TRBV12-5 and TRBJ2-1; no reliable D call. The germline gives CDR1 LGHNT, CDR2 FRNRAP. The CDR3 length is 12 residues. Deletions cut 1 base from V and 7 bases from J, with 5 bases between.

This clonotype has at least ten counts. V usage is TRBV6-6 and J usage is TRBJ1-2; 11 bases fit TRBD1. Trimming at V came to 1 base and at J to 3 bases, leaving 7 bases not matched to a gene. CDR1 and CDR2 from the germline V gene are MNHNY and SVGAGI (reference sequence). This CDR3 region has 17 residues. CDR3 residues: CASSYLGQGALYYGYTF. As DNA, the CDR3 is TGTGCCAGCAGTTACTTAGGACAGGGGGCCCTTTACTATGGCTACACCTTC.

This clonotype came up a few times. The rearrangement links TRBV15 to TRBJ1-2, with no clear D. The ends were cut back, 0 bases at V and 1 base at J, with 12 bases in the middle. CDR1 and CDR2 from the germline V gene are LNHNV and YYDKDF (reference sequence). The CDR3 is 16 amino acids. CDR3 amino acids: CATSRDRGGINYGYTF. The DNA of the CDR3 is TGTGCCACCAGCAGAGATAGAGGAGGGATTAACTATGGCTACACCTTC.

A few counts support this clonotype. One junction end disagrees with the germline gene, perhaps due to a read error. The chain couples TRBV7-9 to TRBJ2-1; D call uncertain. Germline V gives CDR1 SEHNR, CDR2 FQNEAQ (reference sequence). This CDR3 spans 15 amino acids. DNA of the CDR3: TGCGCCAGCAGCCAAGACGGTATGCCGGAGAATGAGCAGTTCTTC. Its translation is CASSQDGMPENEQFF.

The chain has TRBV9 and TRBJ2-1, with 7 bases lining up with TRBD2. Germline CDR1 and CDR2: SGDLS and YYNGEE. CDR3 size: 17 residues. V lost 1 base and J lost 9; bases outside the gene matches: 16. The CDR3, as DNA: TGTGCCAGCAGCGTAACCAGGAGCGGGACTAACTTCGGTGAGCAGTTCTTC. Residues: CASSVTRSGTNFGEQFF.